This T cell receptor (beta chain) was found in a study of technical replicates of blood from several donors (dated by TCRdb to between 2016 and 2019). Libraries were constructed by the immunoSEQ multiplex PCR assay. The table was pulled from immuneACCESS by TCRdb, which kept in-frame rearrangements only. Such tables lose some clones; where checked, under half of the loss comes from unresolved V genes, and the rest has no known cause. The sample data list about 56,000 clones, and roughly 96% of these were observed just once. The ten largest account for about 3% of the sample. Turning to this clone: It lacks a known antigen. Base qualities are not recorded, but no much larger clone differs from it by a single base.

The sequenced material came from PBMCs. The receptor was derived from a human donor in good health. Some clones in this sample may be carry-over from other donors' samples.

The CDR3 region has the sequence CACARTSGRAKQFF. The DNA reads as follows: TGTGCCTGTGCGCGGACTAGCGGGAGGGCCAAGCAGTTCTTC. The chain couples TRBV30 to TRBJ2-1, and 15 bases in between align with TRBD2. CDR1 and CDR2 (GTSNPN, SVGIG) derive from the germline V gene (reference sequence). There are 14 amino acids in the CDR3, from cysteine to phenylalanine inclusive. The DNA shown is the 42-base CDR3, in frame from base 1. V and J are trimmed by 6 bases and 11 bases, and the gene matches miss 8 bases of the junction.